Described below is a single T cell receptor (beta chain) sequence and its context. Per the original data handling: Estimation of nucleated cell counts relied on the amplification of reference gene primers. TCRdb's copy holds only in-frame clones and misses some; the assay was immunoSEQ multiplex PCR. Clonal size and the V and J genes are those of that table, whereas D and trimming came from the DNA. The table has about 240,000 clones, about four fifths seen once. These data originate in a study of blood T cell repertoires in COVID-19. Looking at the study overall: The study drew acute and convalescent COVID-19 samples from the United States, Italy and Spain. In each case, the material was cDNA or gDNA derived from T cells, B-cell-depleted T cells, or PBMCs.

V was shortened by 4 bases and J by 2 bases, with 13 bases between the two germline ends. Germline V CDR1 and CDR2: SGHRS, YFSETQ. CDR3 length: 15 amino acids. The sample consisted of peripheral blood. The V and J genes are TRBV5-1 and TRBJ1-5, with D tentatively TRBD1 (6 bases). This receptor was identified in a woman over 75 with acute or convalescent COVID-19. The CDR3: CASSEGGLRNQPQHF. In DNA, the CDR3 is TGCGCCAGCAGCGAGGGGGGGTTACGCAATCAGCCCCAGCATTTT. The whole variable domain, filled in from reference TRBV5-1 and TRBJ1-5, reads KAGVTQTPRYLIKTRGQQVTLSCSPISGHRSVSWYQQTPGQGLQFLFEYFSETQRNKGNFPGRFSGRQFSNSRSEMNVSTLELGDSALYLCASSEGGLRNQPQHFGDGTRLSIL.